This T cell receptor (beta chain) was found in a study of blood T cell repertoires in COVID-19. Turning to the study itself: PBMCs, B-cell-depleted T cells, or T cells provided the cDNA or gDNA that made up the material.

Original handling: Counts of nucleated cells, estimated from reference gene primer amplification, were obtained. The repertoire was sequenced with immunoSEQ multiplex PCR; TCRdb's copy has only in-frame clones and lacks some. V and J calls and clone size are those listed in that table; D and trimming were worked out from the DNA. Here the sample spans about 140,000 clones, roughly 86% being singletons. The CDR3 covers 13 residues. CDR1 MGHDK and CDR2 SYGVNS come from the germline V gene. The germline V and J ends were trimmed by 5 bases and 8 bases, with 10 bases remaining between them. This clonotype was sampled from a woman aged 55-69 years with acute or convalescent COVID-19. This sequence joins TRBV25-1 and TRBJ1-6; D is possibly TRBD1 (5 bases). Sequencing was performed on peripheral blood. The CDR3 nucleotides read TGTGCCAGCAGTTTACAGGTGGATTCACCCCTCCACTTT. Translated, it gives CASSLQVDSPLHF. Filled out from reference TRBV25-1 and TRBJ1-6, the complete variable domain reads EADIYQTPRYLVIGTGKKITLECSQTMGHDKMYWYQQDPGMELHLIHYSYGVNSTEKGDLSSESTVSRIRTEHFPLTLESARPSHTSQYLCASSLQVDSPLHFGNGTRLTVT.